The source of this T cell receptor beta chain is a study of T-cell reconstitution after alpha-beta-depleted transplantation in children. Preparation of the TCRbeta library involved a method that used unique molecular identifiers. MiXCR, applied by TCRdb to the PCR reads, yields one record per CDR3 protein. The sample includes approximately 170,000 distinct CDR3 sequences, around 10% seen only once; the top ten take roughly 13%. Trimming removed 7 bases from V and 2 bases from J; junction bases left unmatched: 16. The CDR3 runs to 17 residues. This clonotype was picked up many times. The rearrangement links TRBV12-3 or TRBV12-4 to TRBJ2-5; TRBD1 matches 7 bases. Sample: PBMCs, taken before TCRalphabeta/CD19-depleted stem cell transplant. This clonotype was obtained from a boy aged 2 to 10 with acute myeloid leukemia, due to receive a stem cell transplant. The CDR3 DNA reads TGTGCCAGCACTTACGGGACAGTAAGTCTAGGGCAAGAGACCCAGTACTTC. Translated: CASTYGTVSLGQETQYF.